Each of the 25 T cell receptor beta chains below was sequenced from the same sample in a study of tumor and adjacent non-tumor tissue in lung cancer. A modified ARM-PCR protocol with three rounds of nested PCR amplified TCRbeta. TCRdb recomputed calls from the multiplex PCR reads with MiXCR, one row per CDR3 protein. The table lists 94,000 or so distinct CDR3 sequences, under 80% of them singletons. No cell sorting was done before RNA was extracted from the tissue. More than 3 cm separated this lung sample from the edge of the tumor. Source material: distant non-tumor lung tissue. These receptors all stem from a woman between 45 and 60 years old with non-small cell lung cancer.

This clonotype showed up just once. Written as DNA, the CDR3 is TGCAGCGTTCGTTTACCCGGACAGGGTCGTAATGAGCAGTTCTTC. This gives the protein CSVRLPGQGRNEQFF. The chain couples TRBV29-1 to TRBJ2-1, with 8 bases fitting TRBD1. Trimming at V came to 5 bases and at J to 7 bases, leaving 13 bases not matched to a gene. The CDR3 sequence is 15 residues long. Germline CDR1 is SQVTM and CDR2 is ANQGSEA.

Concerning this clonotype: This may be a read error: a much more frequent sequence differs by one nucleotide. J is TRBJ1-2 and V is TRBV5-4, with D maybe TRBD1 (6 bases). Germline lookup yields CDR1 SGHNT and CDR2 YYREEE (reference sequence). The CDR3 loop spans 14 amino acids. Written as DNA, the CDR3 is TGTGCCAGCAGCTTGGACAGGGAACCCAATGGCTACATCTTC. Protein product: CASSLDREPNGYIF.

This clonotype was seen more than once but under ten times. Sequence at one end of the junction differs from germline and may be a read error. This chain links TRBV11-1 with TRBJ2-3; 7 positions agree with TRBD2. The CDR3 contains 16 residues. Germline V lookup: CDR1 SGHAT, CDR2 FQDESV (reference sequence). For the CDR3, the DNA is TGTGTCAGCAGCTCCCTAGTGGGAGGGCGGGGAGATACGCAGTATTTT. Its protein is CVSSSLVGGRGDTQYF.

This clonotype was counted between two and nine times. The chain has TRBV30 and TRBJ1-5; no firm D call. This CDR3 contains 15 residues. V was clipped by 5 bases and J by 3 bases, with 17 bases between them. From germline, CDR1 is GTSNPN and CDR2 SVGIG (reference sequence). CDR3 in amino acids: CAWSEGLHNNQPQHF. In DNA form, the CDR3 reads TGTGCCTGGTCGGAAGGGCTGCATAACAATCAGCCCCAGCATTTT.

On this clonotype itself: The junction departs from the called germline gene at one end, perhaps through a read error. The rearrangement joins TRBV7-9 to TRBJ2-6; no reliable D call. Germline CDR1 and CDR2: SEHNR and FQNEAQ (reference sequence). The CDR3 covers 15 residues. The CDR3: CVSIGPVSGANVLTF. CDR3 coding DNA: TGTGTCAGCATAGGGCCGGTTTCTGGGGCCAACGTCCTGACTTTC. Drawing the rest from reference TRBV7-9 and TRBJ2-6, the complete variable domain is DTGVSQNPRHKITKRGQNVTFRCDPISEHNRLYWYRQTLGQGPEFLTYFQNEAQLEKSRLLSDRFSAERPKGSFSTLEIQRTEQGDSAMYLCVSIGPVSGANVLTFGAGSRLTVL.

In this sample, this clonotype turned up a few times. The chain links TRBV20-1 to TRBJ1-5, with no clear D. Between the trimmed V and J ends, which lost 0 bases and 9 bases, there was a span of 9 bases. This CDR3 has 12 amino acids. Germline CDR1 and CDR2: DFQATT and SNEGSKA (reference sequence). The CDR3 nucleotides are TGCAGTGCTAGAGATGGTACAAGGCCCCAGCATTTT. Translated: CSARDGTRPQHF.

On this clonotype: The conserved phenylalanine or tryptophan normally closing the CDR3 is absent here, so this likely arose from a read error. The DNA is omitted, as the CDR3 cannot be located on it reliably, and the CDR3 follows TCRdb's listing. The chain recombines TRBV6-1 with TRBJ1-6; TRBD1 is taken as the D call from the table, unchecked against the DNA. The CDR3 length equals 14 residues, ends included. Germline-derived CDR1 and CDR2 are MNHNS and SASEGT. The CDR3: CASSEETGESPIHC.

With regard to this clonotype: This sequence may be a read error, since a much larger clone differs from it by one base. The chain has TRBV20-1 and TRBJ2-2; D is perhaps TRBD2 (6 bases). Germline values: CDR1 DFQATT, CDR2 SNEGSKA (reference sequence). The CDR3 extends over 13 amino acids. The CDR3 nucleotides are TGCAGCGGGACTCCTAAGGGTGGCGGGGAGCTGTTTTTT. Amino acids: CSGTPKGGGELFF.

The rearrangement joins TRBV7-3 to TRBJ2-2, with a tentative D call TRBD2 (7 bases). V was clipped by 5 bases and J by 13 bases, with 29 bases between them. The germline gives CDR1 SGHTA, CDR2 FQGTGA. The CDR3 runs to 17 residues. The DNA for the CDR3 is TGTGCCAGCAGCCCATCTACAGGGAGGGTGTACACCGTGGTGCTGTTTTTT. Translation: CASSPSTGRVYTVVLFF. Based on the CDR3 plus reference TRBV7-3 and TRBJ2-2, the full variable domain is GAGVSQTPSNKVTEKGKYVELRCDPISGHTALYWYRQSLGQGPEFLIYFQGTGAADDSGLPNDRFFAVRPEGSVSTLKIQRTERGDSAVYLCASSPSTGRVYTVVLFFGEGSRLTVL.

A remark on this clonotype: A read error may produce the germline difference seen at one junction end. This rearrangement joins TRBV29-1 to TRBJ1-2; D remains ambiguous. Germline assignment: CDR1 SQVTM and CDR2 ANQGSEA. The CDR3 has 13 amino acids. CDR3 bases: TGCAGCGTGAAGGAACATGGGAGCTATGGCTACAGCTTC. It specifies CSVKEHGSYGYSF. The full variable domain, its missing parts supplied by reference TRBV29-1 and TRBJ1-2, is SAVISQKPSRDICQRGTSLTIQCQVDSQVTMMFWYRQQPGQSLTLIATANQGSEATYESGFVIDKFPISRPNLTFSTLTVSNMSPEDSSIYLCSVKEHGSYGYSFGSGTRLTVV.

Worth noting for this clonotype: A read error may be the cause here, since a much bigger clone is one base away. CDR3 sequence reads: CVSSNSGGEQYF. CDR3 bases: TGTGTCAGCTCAAACTCAGGGGGCGAGCAGTACTTC. The chain couples TRBV18 to TRBJ2-7; 7 nucleotides match TRBD1. From germline, CDR1 is KGHSH and CDR2 LQKENI. This CDR3 has 12 residues.

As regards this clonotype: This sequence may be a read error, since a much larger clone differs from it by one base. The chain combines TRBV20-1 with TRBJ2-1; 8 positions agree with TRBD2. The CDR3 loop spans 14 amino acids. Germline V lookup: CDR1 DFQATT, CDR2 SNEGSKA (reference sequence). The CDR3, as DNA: TGCAGTGCTAGATCGCTAGCGGGCTACAATGTGCAGTTCTTC. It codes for CSARSLAGYNVQFF.

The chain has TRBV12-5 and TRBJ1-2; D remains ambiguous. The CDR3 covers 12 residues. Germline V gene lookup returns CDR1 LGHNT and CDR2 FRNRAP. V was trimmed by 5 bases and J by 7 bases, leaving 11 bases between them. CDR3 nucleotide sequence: TGTGCTAGTGGTCGTCACTGCTGTGGCTACACCTTC. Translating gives CASGRHCCGYTF.

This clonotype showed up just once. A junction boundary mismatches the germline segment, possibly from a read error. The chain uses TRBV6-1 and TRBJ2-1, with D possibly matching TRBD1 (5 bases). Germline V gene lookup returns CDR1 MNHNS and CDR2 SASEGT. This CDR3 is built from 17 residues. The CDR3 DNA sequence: TGTGCCAGCATCCAGGTTACAGGCCATCAACTCGACATTGAGGAGTTCTTC. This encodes CASIQVTGHQLDIEEFF.

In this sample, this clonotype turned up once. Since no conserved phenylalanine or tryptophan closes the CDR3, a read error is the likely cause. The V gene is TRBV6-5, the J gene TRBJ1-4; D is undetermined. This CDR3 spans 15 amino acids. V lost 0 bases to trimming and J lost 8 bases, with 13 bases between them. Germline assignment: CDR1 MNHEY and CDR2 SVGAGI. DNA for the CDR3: TGTGCCAGCAGTTACTCGGGCGATGGTGGAGAAAAACTGTTTTCT. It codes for CASSYSGDGGEKLFS.

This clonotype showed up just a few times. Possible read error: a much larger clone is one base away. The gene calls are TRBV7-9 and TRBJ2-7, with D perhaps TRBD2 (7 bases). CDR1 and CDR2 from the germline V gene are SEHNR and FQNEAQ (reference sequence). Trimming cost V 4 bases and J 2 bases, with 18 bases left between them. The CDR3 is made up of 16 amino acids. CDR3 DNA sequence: TGTGCCAGCAGCTCTCATGGGGGGGGGCCAACCTACGAGCAGTACTTC. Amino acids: CASSSHGGGPTYEQYF.

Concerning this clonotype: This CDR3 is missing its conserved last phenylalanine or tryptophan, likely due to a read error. The CDR3 sequence is CASRRRTGGESKQYL. Written as DNA, the CDR3 is TGTGCCAGCAGACGTAGGACAGGGGGGGAAAGCAAGCAGTACTTA. The chain employs TRBV6-5 and TRBJ2-7; 10 bases line up with TRBD1. Per the germline V gene, CDR1 is MNHEY and CDR2 is SVGAGI. CDR3 length: 15 amino acids. Trimming took 6 bases from V and 8 from J; bases not matched to a gene: 13.

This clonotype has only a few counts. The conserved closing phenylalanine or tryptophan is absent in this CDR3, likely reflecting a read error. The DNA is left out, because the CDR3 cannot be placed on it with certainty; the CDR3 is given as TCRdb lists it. This CDR3 reads CASSYNIPGGGETQYL. The V gene is TRBV6-5, the J gene TRBJ2-5; the table's D call TRBD2 went unverified against the DNA. From its first to its last residue, the CDR3 has 16 amino acids. CDR1 is MNHEY and CDR2 is SVGAGI in the germline V gene.

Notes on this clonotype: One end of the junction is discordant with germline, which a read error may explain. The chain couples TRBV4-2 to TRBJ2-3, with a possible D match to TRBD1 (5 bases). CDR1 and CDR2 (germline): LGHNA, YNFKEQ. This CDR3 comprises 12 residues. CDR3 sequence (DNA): TGTGCCAACAGCCACCAGGGTGATACACAGTATTTT. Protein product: CANSHQGDTQYF.

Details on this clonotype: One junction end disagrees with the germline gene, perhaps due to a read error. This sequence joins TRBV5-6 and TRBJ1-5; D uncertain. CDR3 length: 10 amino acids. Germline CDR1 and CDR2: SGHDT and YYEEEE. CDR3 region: CAGSNQPQHF. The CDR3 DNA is TGTGCCGGCAGCAATCAGCCCCAACATTTT. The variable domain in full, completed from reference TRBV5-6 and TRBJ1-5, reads DAGVTQSPTHLIKTRGQQVTLRCSPKSGHDTVSWYQQALGQGPQFIFQYYEEEERQRGNFPDRFSGHQFPNYSSELNVNALLLGDSALYLCAGSNQPQHFGDGTRLSIL.

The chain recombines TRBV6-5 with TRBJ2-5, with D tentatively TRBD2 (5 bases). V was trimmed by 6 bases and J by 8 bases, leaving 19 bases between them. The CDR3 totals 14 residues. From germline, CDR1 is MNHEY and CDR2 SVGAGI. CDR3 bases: TGTGCCAGCAGCCGTGAGCGGAGTCAATATACCCAGTACTTC. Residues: CASSRERSQYTQYF.

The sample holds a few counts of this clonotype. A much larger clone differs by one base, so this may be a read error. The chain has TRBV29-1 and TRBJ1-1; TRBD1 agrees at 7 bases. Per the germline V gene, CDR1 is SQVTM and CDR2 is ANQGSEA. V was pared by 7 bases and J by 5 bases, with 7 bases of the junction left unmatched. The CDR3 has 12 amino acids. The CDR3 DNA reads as TGCAGCGGGGGACAGAGCGGGACTGAAGCTTTCTTT. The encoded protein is CSGGQSGTEAFF.

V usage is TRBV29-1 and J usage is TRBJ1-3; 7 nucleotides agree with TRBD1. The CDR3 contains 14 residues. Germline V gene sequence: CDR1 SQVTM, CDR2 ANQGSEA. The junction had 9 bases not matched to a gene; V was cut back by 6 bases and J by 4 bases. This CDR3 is CSVTEGAKGNTIYF. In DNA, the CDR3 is TGCAGCGTCACCGAGGGGGCGAAGGGAAACACCATATATTTT.

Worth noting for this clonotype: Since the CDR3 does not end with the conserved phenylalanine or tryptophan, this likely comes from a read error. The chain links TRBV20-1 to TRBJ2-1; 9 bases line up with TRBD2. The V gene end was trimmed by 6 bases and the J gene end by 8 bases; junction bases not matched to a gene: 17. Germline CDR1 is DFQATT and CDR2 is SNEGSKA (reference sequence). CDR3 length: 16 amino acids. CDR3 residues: CSAIDPGLAGGYEQFL. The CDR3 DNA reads TGCAGTGCCATAGACCCGGGACTAGCTGGAGGCTATGAGCAGTTCCTC.

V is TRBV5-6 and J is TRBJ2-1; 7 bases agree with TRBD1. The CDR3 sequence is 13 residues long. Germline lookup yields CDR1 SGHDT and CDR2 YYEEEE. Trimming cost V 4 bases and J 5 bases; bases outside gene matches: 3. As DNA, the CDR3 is TGTGCCAGCAGCATGACAGGGCACAATGAGCAGTTCTTC. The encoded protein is CASSMTGHNEQFF.